This note documents a single T cell receptor (beta chain) sequence. Its antigen is not identified. This specimen comes from a study of T cell responses to AZD1222 COVID-19 vaccine. Overall study findings and caveats: Vaccine-related CD4 TCRs covered spike, predominating at 160-218 and 743-854. Females made up more of the donors, who were largely white British, and clonal diversity may have come out too low.

The ends were cut back, 6 bases at V and 7 bases at J, with 11 bases in the middle. CDR1 is SGHRS, CDR2 YFSETQ, per germline. The CDR3 is made up of 12 amino acids. Libraries were prepared by immunoSEQ multiplex PCR; TCRdb keeps only in-frame clonotypes and omits some of them. The table shows about 140,000 clones, with 70% to 90% occurring only once. The sequenced sample was peripheral blood, obtained on day 0 of AZD1222 vaccination. This sequence joins TRBV5-1 and TRBJ2-1; possibly TRBD1 for D (6 bases). This TCR derives from an adult in good health. CDR3 region: CASNNRENEQFF. The DNA for the CDR3 is TGCGCCAGCAACAACAGGGAAAATGAGCAGTTCTTC. The complete variable domain, with remaining parts taken from reference TRBV5-1 and TRBJ2-1, reads KAGVTQTPRYLIKTRGQQVTLSCSPISGHRSVSWYQQTPGQGLQFLFEYFSETQRNKGNFPGRFSGRQFSNSRSEMNVSTLELGDSALYLCASNNRENEQFFGPGTRLTVL.